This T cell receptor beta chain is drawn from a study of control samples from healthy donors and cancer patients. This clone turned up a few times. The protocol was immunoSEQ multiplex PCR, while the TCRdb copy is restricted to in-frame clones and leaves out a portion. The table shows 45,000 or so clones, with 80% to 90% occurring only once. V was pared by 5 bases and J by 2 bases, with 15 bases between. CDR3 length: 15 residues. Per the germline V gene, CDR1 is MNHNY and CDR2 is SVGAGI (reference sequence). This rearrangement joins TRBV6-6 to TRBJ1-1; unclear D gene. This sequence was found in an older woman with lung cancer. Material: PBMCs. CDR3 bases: TGTGCCAGCAGTACCAGATCCCAGGCTAACACTGAAGCTTTCTTT. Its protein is CASSTRSQANTEAFF.